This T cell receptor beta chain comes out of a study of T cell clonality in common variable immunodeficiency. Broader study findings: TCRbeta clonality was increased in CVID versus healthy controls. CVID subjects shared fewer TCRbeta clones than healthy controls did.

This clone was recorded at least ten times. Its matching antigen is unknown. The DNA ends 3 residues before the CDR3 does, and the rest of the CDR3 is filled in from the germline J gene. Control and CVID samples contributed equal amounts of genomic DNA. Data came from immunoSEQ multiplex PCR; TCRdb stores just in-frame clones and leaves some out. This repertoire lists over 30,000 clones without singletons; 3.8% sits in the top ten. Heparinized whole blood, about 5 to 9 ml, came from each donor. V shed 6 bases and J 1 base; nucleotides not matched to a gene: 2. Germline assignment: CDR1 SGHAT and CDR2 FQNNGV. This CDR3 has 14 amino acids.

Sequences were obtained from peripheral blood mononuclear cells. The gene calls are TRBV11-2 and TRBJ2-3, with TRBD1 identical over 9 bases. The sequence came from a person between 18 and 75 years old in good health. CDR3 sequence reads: CASRGQGGTDTQYF. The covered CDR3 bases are TGTGCCAGCAGGGGACAGGGCGGCACAGATACG.